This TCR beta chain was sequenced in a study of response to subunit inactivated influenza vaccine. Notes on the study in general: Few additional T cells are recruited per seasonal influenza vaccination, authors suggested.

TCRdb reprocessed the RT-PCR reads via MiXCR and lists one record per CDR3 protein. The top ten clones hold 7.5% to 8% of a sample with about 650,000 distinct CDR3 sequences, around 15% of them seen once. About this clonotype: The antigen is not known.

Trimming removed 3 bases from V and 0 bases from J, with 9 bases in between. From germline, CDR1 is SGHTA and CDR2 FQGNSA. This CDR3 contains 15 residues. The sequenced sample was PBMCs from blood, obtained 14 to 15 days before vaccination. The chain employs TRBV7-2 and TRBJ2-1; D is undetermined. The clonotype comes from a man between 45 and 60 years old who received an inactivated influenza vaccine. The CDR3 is CASSFSVSSYNEQFF. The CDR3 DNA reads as TGTGCCAGCAGCTTCTCTGTTAGCTCCTACAATGAGCAGTTCTTC.